This TCR beta chain is drawn from a study of blood T cell repertoires in COVID-19 (dated by TCRdb to 2018 to 2020). Describing the broader study: Samples from collaborators originated in the United States, Italy and Spain and spanned both the acute and convalescent phases of COVID-19. A freely available public database, intended as a resource for researchers studying the immune response to SARS-CoV-2, is where the repertoires were released. Subjects who had been exposed to COVID-19, were actively infected with it, or had recovered from it provided the deeply sampled blood TCRbeta repertoires that made up the dataset. Samples came from the ongoing ImmuneRACE study (first 160 participants) plus 1,254 subjects from 6 global collaborators. The prospective study material was composed of cDNA or gDNA derived from T cells, B-cell-depleted T cells, or PBMCs. HLA class I and class II types, where available, came from metadata supplied by the sample provider rather than from assay-based typing. Sample metadata almost always included a de-identified subject ID, COVID-19 status, age in years and sex.

Turning to this clone: No antigen is known for it. No quality values exist for individual bases; no much larger clone is one base distant.

Collaborating institutions collected whole blood in K2EDTA tubes following their own protocols. For TCRbeta analysis, collaborators shipped samples as frozen whole blood, isolated PBMCs, or DNA extracted from either of those sample types. The immunoSEQ Assay, a bias-controlled multiplex PCR, was used to amplify TCRbeta CDR3 regions from genomic DNA. Processing in the source paper ran as follows. The number of nucleated cells in each sample was estimated by amplification of reference gene primers within the assay. To quantify the absolute abundance of each unique TCRbeta CDR3 rearrangement, sequence reads were collapsed and filtered. Productive Simpson clonality was computed per sample as the square root of Simpson's diversity index over productive rearrangements. TCRdb holds this immuneACCESS table with in-frame rearrangements only. Some clones are missing; in checked studies, unresolved V genes explain under half, and the rest has no known cause. V and J calls and clone size are those listed in that table; D and trimming were worked out from the DNA. This sample holds 70,000 or so clones; about nine tenths were observed only once. Jointly, the top ten make up 6% to 8% of the sample.

The paper as a whole reports these results and caveats: How much clinical and demographic metadata was included differed by source and by participant, and the metadata was provided uncurated.

CDR1 MNHEY and CDR2 SMNVEV were looked up in the germline V gene (reference sequence). For this chain, trimming is 4 bases at the V end and 5 bases at the J end, and the number of junction bases without a gene match is 5. The CDR3 numbers 14 residues from cysteine through phenylalanine. Kept here is only the CDR3 DNA, which spans 42 bases and is read in frame from base 1. The chain uses TRBV27 and TRBJ2-1; TRBD2 agrees with 7 junctional bases. Material for sequencing was peripheral blood. The origin of this receptor is a woman older than 75 with active COVID-19. The CDR3 amino acid sequence is: CASSWGGSNNEQFF. Here is the DNA: TGTGCCAGCAGTTGGGGCGGGAGTAACAATGAGCAGTTCTTC.